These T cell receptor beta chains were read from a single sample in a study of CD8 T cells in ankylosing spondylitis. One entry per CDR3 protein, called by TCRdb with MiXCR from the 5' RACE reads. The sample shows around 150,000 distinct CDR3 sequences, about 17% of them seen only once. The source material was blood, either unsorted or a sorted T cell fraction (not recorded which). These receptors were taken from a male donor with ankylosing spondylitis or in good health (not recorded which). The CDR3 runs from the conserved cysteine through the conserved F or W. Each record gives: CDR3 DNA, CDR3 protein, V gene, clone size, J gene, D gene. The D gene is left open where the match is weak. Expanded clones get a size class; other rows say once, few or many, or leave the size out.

CDR3 DNA: TGTGCCAGCAGACAACTAGGGGAGACCCAGTACTTC
CDR3 protein: CASRQLGETQYF
V gene: TRBV7-9
clone size: .
J gene: TRBJ2-5
D gene: .

CDR3 DNA: TGTGCCACCAGCAGAGACCCCCTGACGCAGCGGAATTCACCCCTCCACTTT
CDR3 protein: CATSRDPLTQRNSPLHF
V gene: TRBV15
clone size: .
J gene: TRBJ1-6
D gene: .

CDR3 DNA: TGTGCCAGCAGCCAAACACGTACCGCGAACACCGGGGAGCTGTTTTTT
CDR3 protein: CASSQTRTANTGELFF
V gene: TRBV7-8
clone size: many
J gene: TRBJ2-2
D gene: .

CDR3 DNA: TGTGCCATCGGGGCAGGGGGCAATGAGCAGTTCTTC
CDR3 protein: CAIGAGGNEQFF
V gene: TRBV10-3
clone size: .
J gene: TRBJ2-1
D gene: TRBD1

CDR3 DNA: TGCAGTGCTAGAGATCCGGCTAGCGGCTACGAGCAGTACTTC
CDR3 protein: CSARDPASGYEQYF
V gene: TRBV20-1
clone size: .
J gene: TRBJ2-7
D gene: TRBD2

CDR3 DNA: TGTGCCAGCAGCTCAATACGAGATACGCAGTATTTT
CDR3 protein: CASSSIRDTQYF
V gene: TRBV7-9
clone size: .
J gene: TRBJ2-3
D gene: .

CDR3 DNA: TGTGCCAGTAGTAAAGTAGCGGGGAGATACAATGAGCAGTTCTTC
CDR3 protein: CASSKVAGRYNEQFF
V gene: TRBV19
clone size: .
J gene: TRBJ2-1
D gene: TRBD2

CDR3 DNA: TGTGCCAGCAGTTTAGTGAAGACAGGGGCGGTTGAAAAACTGTTTTTT
CDR3 protein: CASSLVKTGAVEKLFF
V gene: TRBV12-3/TRBV12-4
clone size: many
J gene: TRBJ1-4
D gene: TRBD1

CDR3 DNA: TGTGCCAGCAGCCGGGACGGCGGATCTGGAAACACCATATATTTT
CDR3 protein: CASSRDGGSGNTIYF
V gene: TRBV6-2/TRBV6-3
clone size: .
J gene: TRBJ1-3
D gene: .

CDR3 DNA: TGTGCCAGCAGCTTAGCGACGGGACAGGGAAACACTGAAGCTTTTTTT
CDR3 protein: CASSLATGQGNTEAFF
V gene: TRBV7-9
clone size: .
J gene: TRBJ1-1
D gene: TRBD1

CDR3 DNA: TGCGCCAGCAGGTTAGCGGGAGGGCCAAATGAGCAGTTCTTC
CDR3 protein: CASRLAGGPNEQFF
V gene: TRBV5-1
clone size: many
J gene: TRBJ2-1
D gene: TRBD2

CDR3 DNA: TGCTGTGCTAGAGACGTGGGACGGGCCAGCAACAATGAGCAGTTCTTC
CDR3 protein: CCARDVGRASNNEQFF
V gene: TRBV20-1
clone size: few
J gene: TRBJ2-1
D gene: .

CDR3 DNA: TGTGCCAGCAGAGGTATACAGGGAATTACGAACACTGAAGCTTTCTTT
CDR3 protein: CASRGIQGITNTEAFF
V gene: TRBV21-1
clone size: .
J gene: TRBJ1-1
D gene: .

CDR3 DNA: TGTGCCAGCAGCTTTACAGGGATAGGGGCCCCAGGGGTGGATTCACCCCTCCACTTT
CDR3 protein: CASSFTGIGAPGVDSPLHF
V gene: TRBV7-6
clone size: .
J gene: TRBJ1-6
D gene: .

CDR3 DNA: TGCGCCAGCAGCACCGGGCCAGCGAGGGCCAACGTCCTGACTTTC
CDR3 protein: CASSTGPARANVLTF
V gene: TRBV5-1
clone size: few
J gene: TRBJ2-6
D gene: .

CDR3 DNA: TGTGCCAGCAAATCCAAGAAGGGGCCCTATGGCTACACCTTC
CDR3 protein: CASKSKKGPYGYTF
V gene: TRBV5-2
clone size: few
J gene: TRBJ1-2
D gene: .

CDR3 DNA: TGTGCCAGCAGGTTGACAGCATCCTACGAGCAGTACTTC
CDR3 protein: CASRLTASYEQYF
V gene: TRBV5-6
clone size: .
J gene: TRBJ2-7
D gene: .

CDR3 DNA: TGCAGCGTTGTACGGCGGTTTGTGGATGAGCAGTTCTTC
CDR3 protein: CSVVRRFVDEQFF
V gene: TRBV29-1
clone size: few
J gene: TRBJ2-1
D gene: .